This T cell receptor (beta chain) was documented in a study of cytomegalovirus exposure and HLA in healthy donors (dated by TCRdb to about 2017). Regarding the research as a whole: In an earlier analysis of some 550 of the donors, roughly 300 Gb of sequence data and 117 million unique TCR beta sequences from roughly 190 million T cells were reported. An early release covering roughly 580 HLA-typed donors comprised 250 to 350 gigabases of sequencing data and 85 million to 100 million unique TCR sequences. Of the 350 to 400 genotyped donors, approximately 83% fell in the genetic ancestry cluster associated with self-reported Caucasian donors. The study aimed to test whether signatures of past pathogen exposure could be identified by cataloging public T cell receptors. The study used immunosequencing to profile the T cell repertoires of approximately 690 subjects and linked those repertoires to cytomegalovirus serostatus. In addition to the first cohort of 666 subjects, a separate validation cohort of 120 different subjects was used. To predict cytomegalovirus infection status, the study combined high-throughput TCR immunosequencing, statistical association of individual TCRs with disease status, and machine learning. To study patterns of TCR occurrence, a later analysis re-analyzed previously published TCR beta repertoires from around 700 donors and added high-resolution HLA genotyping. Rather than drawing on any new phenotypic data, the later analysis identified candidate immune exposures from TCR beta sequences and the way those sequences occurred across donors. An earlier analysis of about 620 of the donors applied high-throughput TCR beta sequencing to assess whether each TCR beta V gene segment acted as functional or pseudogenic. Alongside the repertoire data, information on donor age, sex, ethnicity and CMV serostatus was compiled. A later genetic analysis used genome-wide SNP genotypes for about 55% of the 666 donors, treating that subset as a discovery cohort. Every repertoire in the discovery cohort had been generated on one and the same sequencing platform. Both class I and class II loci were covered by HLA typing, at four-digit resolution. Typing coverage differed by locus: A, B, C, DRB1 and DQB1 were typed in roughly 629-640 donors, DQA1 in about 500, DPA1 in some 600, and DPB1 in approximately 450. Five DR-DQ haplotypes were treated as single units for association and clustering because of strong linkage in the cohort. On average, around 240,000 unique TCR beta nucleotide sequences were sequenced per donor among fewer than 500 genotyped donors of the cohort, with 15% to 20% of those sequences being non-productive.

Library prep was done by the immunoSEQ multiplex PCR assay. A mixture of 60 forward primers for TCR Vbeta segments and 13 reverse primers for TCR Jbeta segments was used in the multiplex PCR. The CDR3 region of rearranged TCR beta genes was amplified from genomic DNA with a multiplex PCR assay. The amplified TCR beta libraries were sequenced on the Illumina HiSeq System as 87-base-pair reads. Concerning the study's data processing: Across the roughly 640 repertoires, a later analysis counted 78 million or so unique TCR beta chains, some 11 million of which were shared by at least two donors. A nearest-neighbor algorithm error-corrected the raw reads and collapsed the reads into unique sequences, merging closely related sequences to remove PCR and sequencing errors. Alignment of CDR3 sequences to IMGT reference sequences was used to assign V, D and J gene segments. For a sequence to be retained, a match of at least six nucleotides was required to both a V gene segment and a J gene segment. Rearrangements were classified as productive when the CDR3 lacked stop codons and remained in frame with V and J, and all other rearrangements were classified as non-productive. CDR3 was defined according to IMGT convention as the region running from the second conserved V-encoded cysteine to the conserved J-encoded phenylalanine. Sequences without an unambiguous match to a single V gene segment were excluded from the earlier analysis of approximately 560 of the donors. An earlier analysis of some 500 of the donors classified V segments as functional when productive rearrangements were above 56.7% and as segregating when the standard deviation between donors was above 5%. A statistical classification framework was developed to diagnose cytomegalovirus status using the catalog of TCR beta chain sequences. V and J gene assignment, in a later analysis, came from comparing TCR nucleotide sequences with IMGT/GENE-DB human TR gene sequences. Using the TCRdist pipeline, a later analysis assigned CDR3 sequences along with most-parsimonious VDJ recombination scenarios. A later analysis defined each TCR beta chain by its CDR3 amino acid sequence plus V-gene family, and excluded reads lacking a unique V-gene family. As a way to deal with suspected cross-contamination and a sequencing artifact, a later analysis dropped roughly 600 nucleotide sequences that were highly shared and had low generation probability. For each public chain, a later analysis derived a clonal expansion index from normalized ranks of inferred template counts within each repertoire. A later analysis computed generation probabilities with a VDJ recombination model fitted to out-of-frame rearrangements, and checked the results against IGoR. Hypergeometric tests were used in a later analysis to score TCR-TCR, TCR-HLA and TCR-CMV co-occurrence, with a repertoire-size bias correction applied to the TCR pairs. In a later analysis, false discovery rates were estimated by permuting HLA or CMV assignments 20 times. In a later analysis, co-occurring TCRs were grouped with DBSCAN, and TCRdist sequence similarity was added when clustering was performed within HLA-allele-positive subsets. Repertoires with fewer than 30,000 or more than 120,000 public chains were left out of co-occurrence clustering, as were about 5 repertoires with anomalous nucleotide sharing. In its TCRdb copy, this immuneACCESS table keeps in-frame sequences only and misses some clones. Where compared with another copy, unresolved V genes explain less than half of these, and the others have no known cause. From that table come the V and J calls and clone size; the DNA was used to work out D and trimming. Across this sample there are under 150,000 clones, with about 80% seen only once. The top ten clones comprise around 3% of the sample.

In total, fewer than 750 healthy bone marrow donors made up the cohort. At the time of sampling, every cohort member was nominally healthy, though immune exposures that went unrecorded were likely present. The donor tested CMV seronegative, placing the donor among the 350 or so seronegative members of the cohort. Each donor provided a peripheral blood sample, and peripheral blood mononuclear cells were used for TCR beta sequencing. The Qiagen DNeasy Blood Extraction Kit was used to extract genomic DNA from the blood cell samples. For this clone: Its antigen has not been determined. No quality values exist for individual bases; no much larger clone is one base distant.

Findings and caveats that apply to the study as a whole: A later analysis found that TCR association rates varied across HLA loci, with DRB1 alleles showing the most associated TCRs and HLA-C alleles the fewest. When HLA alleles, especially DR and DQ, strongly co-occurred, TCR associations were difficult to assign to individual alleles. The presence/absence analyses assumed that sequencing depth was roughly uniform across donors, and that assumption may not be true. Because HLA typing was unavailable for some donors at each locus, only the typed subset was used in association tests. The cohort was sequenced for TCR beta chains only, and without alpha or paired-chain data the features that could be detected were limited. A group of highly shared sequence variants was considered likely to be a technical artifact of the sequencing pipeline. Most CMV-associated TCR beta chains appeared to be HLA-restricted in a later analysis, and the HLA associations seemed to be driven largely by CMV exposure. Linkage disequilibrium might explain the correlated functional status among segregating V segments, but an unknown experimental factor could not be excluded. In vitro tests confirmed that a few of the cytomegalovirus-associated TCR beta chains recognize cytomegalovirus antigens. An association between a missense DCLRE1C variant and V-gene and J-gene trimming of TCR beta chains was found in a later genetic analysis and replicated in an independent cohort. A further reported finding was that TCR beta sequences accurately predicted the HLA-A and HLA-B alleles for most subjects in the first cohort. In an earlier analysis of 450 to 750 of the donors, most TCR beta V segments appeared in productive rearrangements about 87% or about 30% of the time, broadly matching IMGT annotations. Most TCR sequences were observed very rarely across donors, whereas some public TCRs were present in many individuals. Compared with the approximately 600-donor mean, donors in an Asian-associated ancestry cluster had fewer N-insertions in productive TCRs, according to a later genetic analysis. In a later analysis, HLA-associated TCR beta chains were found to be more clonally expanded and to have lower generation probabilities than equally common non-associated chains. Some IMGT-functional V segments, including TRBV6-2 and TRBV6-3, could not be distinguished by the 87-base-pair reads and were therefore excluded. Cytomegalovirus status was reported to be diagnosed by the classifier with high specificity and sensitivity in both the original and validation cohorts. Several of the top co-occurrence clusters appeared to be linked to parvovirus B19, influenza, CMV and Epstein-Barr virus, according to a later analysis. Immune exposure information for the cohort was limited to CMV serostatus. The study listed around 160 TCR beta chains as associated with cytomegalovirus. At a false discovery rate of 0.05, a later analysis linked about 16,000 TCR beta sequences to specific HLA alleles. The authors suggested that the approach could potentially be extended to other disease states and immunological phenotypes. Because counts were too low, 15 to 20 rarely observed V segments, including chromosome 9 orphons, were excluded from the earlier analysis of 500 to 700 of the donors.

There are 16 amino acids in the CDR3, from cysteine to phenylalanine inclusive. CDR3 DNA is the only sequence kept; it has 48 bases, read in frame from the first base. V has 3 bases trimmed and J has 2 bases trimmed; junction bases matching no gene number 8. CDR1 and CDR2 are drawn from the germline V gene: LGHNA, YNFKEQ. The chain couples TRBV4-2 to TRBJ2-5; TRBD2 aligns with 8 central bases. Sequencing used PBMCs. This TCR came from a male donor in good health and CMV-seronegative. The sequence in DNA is TGTGCCAGCAGCCAGATATTAGCGGGGCGTCAAGAGACCCAGTACTTC. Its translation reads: CASSQILAGRQETQYF.